This T cell receptor (beta chain) was sequenced during a study of Graves' ophthalmopathy and Graves' hyperthyroidism. Study background: Specimen type is peripheral blood, obtained at initial diagnosis before any treatment. General study findings and limits: The model reached roughly 70% sensitivity and roughly 72% specificity for predicting ophthalmopathy progression.

As the template, RNA transcripts were used to amplify TCR beta CDR3 regions. First-round RT-PCR with HTBI primers preceded a second-round multiplex PCR. TCRdb reanalysed the multiplex PCR reads using MiXCR and keeps one entry per CDR3 protein. This table has hundreds of thousands of distinct CDR3 sequences, 40% appearing once. CDR3 size: 17 residues. From germline, CDR1 is MGHRA and CDR2 YSYEKL. The V and J ends lost 1 base and 7 bases respectively, with 17 bases between them. Moderately to severely active ophthalmopathy under 3 months, CAS at least 3, NOSPECS at least 4. Orbital computed tomography, together with clinical symptoms, serum thyroxine, TRAb and thyroid ultrasound, was used for diagnosis. Regarding this clonotype: The antigen remains undetermined.

The specimen was peripheral blood. The chain couples TRBV4-1 to TRBJ1-6; maybe TRBD1 (5 bases). The sequence was collected from an adult man with Graves' ophthalmopathy. The CDR3 coding sequence is TGCGCCAGCAGCCAAGGGTCATCCGGGGCCTGGAATTCACCCCTCCACTTT. Translation: CASSQGSSGAWNSPLHF.